This TCR beta chain came from a study of blood T cells in healthy people across ages. Study-wide findings and caveats: Unsorted PBMCs blocked a conclusive comparison of naive and antigen-experienced cells.

In this sample, this clonotype turned up a few times. Its antigen is unidentified. A second PCR of about 7 to 12 cycles used a sample-barcoded 5' primer and a J-beta primer mix. TCRdb used MiXCR to reprocess the 5' RACE reads, holding one entry per CDR3 protein. This table has more than 1,400,000 distinct CDR3 sequences, 42% appearing once. The receptor was derived from a woman younger than 30 in good health. The sequenced sample consisted of blood.

This chain's CDR3 is CASSRTKDEQFF. In DNA, the CDR3 is TGTGCCAGCAGCCGAACTAAAGATGAGCAGTTCTTC. The V call is TRBV3-1, the J call TRBJ2-1; D not resolved. Germline loops: CDR1 LGHDT, CDR2 YNNKEL (reference sequence). V dropped 4 bases and J dropped 8 bases, with 9 bases sitting between them. The CDR3 extends over 12 amino acids.